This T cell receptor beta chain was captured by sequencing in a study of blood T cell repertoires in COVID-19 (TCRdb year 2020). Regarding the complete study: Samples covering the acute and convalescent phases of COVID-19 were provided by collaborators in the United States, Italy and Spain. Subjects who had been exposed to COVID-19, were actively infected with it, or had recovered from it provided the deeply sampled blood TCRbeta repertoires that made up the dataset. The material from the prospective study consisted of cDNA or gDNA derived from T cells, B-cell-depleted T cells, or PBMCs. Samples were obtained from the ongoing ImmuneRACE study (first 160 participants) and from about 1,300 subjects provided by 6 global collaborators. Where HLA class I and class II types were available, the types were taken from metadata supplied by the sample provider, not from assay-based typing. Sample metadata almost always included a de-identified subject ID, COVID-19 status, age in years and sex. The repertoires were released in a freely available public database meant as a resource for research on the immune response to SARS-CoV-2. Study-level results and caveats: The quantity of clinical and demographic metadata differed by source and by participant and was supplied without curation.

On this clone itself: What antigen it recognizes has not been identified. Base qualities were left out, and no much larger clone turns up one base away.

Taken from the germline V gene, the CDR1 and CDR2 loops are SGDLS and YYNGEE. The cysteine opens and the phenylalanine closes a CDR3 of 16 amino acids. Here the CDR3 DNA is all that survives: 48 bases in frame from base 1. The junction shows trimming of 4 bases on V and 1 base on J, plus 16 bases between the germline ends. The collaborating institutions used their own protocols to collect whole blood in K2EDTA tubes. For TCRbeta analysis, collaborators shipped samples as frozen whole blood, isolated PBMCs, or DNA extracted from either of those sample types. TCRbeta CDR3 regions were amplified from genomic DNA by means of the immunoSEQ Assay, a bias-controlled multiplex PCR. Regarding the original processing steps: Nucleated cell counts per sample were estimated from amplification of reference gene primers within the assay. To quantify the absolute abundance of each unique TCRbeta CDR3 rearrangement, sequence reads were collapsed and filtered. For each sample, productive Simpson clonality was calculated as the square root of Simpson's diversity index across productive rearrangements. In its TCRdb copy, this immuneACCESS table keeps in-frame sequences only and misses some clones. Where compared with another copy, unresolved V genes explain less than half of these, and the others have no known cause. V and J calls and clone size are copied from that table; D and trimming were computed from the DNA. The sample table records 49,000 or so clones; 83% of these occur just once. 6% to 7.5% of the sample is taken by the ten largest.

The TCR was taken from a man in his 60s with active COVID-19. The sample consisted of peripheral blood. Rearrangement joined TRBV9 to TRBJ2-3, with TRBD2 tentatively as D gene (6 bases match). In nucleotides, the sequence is TGTGCCAGCAGCTTCGCGGGGACTGGACGCACAGATACGCAGTATTTT. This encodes CASSFAGTGRTDTQYF.